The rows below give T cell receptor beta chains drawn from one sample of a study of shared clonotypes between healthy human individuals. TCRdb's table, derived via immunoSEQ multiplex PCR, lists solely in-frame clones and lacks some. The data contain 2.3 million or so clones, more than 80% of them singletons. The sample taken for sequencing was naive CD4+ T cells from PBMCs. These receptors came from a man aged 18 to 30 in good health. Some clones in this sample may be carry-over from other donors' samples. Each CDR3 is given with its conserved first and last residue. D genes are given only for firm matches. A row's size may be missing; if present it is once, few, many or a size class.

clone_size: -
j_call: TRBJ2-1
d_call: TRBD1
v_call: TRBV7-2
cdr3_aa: CASRRGTGGNNEQFF
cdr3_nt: TGTGCCAGCAGACGCGGGACAGGGGGCAACAATGAGCAGTTCTTC

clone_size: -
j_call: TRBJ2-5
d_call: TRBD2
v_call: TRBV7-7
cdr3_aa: CASSLDAGGETQYF
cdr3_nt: TGTGCCAGCAGCTTAGACGCGGGGGGCGAGACCCAGTACTTC

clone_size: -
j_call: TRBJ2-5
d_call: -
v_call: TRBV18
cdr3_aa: CASSPPRFSDGGETQYF
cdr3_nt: TGTGCCAGCTCACCCCCGCGGTTCAGTGATGGCGGAGAGACCCAGTACTTC

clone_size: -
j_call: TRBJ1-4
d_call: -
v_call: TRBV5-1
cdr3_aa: CASSLLGAREKLFF
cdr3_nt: TGCGCCAGCAGTCTCCTGGGGGCACGTGAAAAACTGTTTTTT

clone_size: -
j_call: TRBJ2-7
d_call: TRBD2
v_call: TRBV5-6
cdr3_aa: CASTPGGGRSYEQYF
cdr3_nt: TGTGCCAGCACCCCCGGCGGCGGGAGGTCCTACGAGCAGTACTTC

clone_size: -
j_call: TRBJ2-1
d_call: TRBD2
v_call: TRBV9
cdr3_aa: CASSVVLPAGGQGNEQFF
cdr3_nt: TGTGCCAGCAGCGTAGTCTTGCCGGCGGGAGGCCAGGGGAATGAGCAGTTCTTC

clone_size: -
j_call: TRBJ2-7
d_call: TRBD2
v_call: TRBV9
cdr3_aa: CASSVGGGLAVGLDEQYF
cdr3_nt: TGTGCCAGCAGCGTTGGGGGAGGCCTAGCGGTGGGTCTGGACGAGCAGTACTTC

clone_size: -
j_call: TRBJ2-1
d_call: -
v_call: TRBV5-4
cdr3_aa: CASSSPTGRNNEQFF
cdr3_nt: TGTGCCAGCAGCTCCCCGACAGGGAGGAACAATGAGCAGTTCTTC

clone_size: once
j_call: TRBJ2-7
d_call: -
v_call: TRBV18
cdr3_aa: CASSPGGGLSYEQYF
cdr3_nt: TGTGCCAGCTCACCGGGTGGGGGACTTTCCTACGAGCAGTACTTC

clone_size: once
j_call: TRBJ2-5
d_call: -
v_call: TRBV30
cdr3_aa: CAQTGGPWETQYF
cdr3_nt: TGTGCACAAACCGGAGGCCCCTGGGAGACCCAGTACTTC

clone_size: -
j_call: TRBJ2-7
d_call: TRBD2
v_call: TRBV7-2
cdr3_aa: CASSLQLAEGYEQYF
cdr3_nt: TGTGCCAGCAGCTTGCAACTAGCGGAAGGGTACGAGCAGTACTTC

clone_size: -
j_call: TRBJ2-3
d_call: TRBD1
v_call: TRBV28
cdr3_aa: CASGTTGGLDTQYF
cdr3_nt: TGTGCCAGCGGTACCACAGGGGGCCTAGATACGCAGTATTTT

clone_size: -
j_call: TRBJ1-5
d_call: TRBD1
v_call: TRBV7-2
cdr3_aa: CASSLGQGLGNQPQHF
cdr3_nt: TGTGCCAGCAGCTTAGGACAGGGGTTAGGGAATCAGCCCCAGCATTTT

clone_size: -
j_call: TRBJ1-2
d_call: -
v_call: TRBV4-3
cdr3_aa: CASSQAQGYGYTF
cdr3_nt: TGCGCCAGCAGCCAAGCTCAGGGCTATGGCTACACCTTC

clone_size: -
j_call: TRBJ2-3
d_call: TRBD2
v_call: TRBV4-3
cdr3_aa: CASSQVAGVSTDTQYF
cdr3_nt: TGCGCCAGCAGCCAAGTAGCGGGGGTTAGCACAGATACGCAGTATTTT

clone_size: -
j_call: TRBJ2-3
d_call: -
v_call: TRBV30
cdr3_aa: CAWSASLTTGSSTDTQYF
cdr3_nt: TGTGCCTGGAGTGCCTCGCTCACTACAGGGAGTAGCACAGATACGCAGTATTTT

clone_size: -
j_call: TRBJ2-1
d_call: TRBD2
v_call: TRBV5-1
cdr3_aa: CASSLGLAGSYYNEQFF
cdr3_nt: TGCGCCAGCAGCCTGGGACTAGCGGGATCCTACTACAATGAGCAGTTCTTC

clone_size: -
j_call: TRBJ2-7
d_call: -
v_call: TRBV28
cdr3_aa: CASSSPQNYEQYF
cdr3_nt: TGTGCCAGCAGCTCCCCCCAAAATTACGAGCAGTACTTC

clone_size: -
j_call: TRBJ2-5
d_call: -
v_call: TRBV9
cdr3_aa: CASSVSSQYGEETQYF
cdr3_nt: TGTGCCAGCAGCGTAAGTTCCCAGTATGGTGAGGAGACCCAGTACTTC

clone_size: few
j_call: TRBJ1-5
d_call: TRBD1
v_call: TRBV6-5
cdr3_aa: CASSRDRDQPQHF
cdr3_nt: TGTGCCAGCAGTCGGGACAGGGATCAGCCCCAGCATTTT